The present entry profiles one T cell receptor beta chain with its context. Its antigen is unknown. Here immunoSEQ multiplex PCR was the method, and the copy in TCRdb shows in-frame clones only, minus some. Here the sample spans 200,000 or so clones, about 94% being singletons. This sample was taken from a study of T cell responses to AZD1222 COVID-19 vaccine. Notes on the study in general: Among vaccine-associated CD4 TCRs, coverage spanned spike, with dominance at 160-218 and 743-854. Baseline seropositivity characterized only a handful of AZD1222 recipients.

The V and J ends lost 2 bases and 5 bases respectively, with 21 bases between them. CDR3 size: 18 residues. Looked up from germline, CDR1 is SGHTA and CDR2 is FQGNSA. This chain uses TRBV7-2 with TRBJ2-2; the D gene is possibly TRBD2 (5 bases). This TCR was sampled from an adult in good health. The material sequenced was peripheral blood, taken on day 0 of AZD1222 vaccination. This CDR3 is CASSLLRSGRTGTGELFF. In nucleotides, the CDR3 is TGTGCCAGCAGCTTACTCAGGTCGGGCAGGACGGGAACCGGGGAGCTGTTTTTT. The variable domain in full, completed from reference TRBV7-2 and TRBJ2-2, reads GAGVSQSPSNKVTEKGKDVELRCDPISGHTALYWYRQSLGQGLEFLIYFQGNSAPDKSGLPSDRFSAERTGGSVSTLTIQRTQQEDSAVYLCASSLLRSGRTGTGELFFGEGSRLTVL.